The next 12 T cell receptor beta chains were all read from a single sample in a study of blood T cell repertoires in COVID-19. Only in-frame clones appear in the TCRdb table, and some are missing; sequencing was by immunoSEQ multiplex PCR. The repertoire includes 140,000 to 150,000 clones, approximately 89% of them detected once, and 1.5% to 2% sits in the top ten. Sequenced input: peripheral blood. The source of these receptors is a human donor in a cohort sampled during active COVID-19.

CDR3 nucleotides: TGTGCCAGCGCCACAGGGGTGGGGATAGAAAAACTGTTTTTT. As protein: CASATGVGIEKLFF. V and J are TRBV19 and TRBJ1-4; 7 bases fit TRBD1. V shed 9 bases and J 8 bases; nucleotides not matched to a gene: 12. CDR3 size: 14 residues. The germline V gene has CDR1 LNHDA and CDR2 SQIVND (reference sequence).

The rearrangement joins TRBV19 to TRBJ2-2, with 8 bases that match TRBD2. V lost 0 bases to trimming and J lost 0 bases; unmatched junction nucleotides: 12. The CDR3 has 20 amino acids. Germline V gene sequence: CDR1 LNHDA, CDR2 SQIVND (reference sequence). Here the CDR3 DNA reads TGTGCCAGTAGTATAGATTTGGGACTAGGGGGTTACGCGAACACCGGGGAGCTGTTTTTT. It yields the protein CASSIDLGLGGYANTGELFF.

The CDR3 region is CASSLVPGQGTKNIQYF. The DNA for the CDR3 is TGTGCCAGCAGCTTAGTCCCGGGACAGGGGACCAAAAACATTCAGTACTTC. The gene calls are TRBV7-9 and TRBJ2-4, with 10 bases fitting TRBD1. Germline-derived CDR1 and CDR2 are SEHNR and FQNEAQ (reference sequence). V was pared by 1 base and J by 2 bases, with 5 bases of the junction left unmatched. This CDR3 is 17 amino acids long.

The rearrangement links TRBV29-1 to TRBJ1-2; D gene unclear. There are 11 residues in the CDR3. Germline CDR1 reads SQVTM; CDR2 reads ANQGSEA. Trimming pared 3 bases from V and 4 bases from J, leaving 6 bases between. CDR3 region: CSVDNGYGYTF. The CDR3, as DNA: TGCAGCGTTGACAACGGCTATGGCTACACCTTC.

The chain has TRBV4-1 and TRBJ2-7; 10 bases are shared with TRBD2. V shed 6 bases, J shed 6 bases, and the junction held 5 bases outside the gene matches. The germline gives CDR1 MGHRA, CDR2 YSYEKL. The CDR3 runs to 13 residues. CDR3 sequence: CASRSGGAGEQYF. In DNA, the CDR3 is TGCGCCAGCAGAAGCGGGGGGGCAGGCGAGCAGTACTTC.

The CDR3 region is CASSPTGGETQYF. Here the CDR3 DNA reads TGCGCCAGCAGTCCGACAGGGGGAGAGACCCAGTACTTC. The chain couples TRBV23-1 to TRBJ2-5, with 9 bases identical to TRBD1. TRBV23-1 is an ORF for which the function is uncertain. This CDR3 region has 13 residues. J lost 4 bases, V lost 4 bases, and 1 base had no gene match.

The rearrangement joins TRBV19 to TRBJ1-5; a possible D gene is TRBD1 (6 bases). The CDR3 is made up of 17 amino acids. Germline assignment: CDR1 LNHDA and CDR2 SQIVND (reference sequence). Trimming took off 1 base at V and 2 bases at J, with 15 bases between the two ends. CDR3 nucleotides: TGTGCCAGTAGTATAGTCCCGGGGGGCGCGGGCAATCAGCCCCAGCATTTT. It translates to CASSIVPGGAGNQPQHF.

Here the CDR3 DNA reads TGCAGCGCACAGGGGCCTCATTACCAAGAGACCCAGTACTTC. Its protein is CSAQGPHYQETQYF. The J gene is TRBJ2-5, the V gene TRBV29-1, with 7 bases identical to TRBD1. This CDR3 is built from 14 residues. Germline values: CDR1 SQVTM, CDR2 ANQGSEA. V shed 7 bases and J 0 bases; nucleotides not matched to a gene: 8.

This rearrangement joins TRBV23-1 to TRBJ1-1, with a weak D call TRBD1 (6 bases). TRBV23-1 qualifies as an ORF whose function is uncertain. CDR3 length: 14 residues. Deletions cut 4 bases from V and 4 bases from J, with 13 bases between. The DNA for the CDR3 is TGCGCCAGCAGTCCTCCGGGGGGCCCCACTGAAGCTTTCTTT. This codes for CASSPPGGPTEAFF.

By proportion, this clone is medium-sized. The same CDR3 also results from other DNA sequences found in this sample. CDR3 sequence reads: CASSQGSLANQPQHF. The DNA for the CDR3 is TGCGCCAGCAGCCAAGGTTCGCTGGCCAATCAGCCCCAGCATTTT. The rearrangement uses TRBV4-1 and TRBJ1-5; D is undetermined. Per germline, CDR1 MGHRA and CDR2 YSYEKL. Trimming removed 1 base at V and 3 bases at J, with 10 bases between. CDR3 length: 15 amino acids.

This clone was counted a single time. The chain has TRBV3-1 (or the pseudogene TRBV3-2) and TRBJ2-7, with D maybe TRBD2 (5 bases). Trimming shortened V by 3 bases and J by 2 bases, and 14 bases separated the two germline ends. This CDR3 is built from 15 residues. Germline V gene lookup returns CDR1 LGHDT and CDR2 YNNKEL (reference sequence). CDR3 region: CASSHSLVPTYEQYF. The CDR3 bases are TGTGCCAGCAGCCATTCACTAGTCCCCACCTACGAGCAGTACTTC.

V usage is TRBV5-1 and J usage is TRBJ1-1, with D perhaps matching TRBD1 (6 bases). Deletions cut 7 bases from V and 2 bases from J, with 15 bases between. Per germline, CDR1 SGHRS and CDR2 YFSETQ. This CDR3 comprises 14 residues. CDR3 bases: TGCGCCAGCGCCCAGGGGAGCCTAAACACTGAAGCTTTCTTT. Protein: CASAQGSLNTEAFF.